This TCR beta chain was observed in a study of shared clonotypes between healthy human individuals. Overall study findings and caveats: It was expected that sequencing depth would affect clonotype sharing among donors.

The CDR3 has 16 residues. After removal of 8 bases from V and 5 bases from J, the junction contained 17 bases not matched to a gene. CDR1 MNHEY and CDR2 SMNVEV come from the germline V gene (reference sequence). Profiled with immunoSEQ multiplex PCR; TCRdb holds only in-frame clones, not every one. Seen here are about 2 million clones, roughly 94% observed once, and the top ten hold 0.85% to 1.2%. Naive-designated CD8 cells lacked CD45RO, were positively enriched for CCR7, and omitted terminally differentiated effector memory CD45RA+ cells. This clone was observed a single time. The antigen remains undetermined.

The sequenced sample was naive CD8+ T cells sorted from blood. This clonotype was obtained from a man between 18 and 29 years old in good health. The chain uses TRBV27 and TRBJ2-7; 8 bases map to TRBD1. This chain's CDR3 is CASALLTGTGPHEQYF. The CDR3 DNA reads as TGTGCCAGCGCCCTTCTAACCGGGACAGGTCCCCACGAGCAGTACTTC.